This entry lists 8 T cell receptor beta chains sequenced from one sample in a study of blood T cell repertoires in COVID-19. Measured with immunoSEQ multiplex PCR; TCRdb has only the in-frame clones, and not every one. In the table there are roughly 15,000 clones, around 78% of which are singletons. Sequencing input: peripheral blood. These receptors were obtained from a man in his 70s with acute or convalescent COVID-19.

V is TRBV15 and J is TRBJ1-4; maybe TRBD1 (5 bases). V lost 0 bases, J lost 12 bases, and 14 bases lay in between. Germline assignment: CDR1 LNHNV and CDR2 YYDKDF (reference sequence). CDR3 length equals 14 residues. The CDR3 loop is CATSRDGTGEELFF. The CDR3 coding sequence is TGTGCCACCAGCAGAGATGGCACAGGAGAAGAACTGTTTTTT. Filled out from reference TRBV15 and TRBJ1-4, the complete variable domain reads DAMVIQNPRYQVTQFGKPVTLSCSQTLNHNVMYWYQQKSSQAPKLLFHYYDKDFNNEADTPDNFQSRRPNTSFCFLDIRSPGLGDTAMYLCATSRDGTGEELFFGSGTQLSVL.

The chain is built from TRBV2 and TRBJ1-1; 7 positions match TRBD1. Germline V lookup: CDR1 SNHLY, CDR2 FYNNEI. The junction had 12 bases not matched to a gene; V was cut back by 9 bases and J by 5 bases. The CDR3 has 14 residues. The DNA for the CDR3 is TGTGCCAGTAACAGGGGATTGGATTCGACTGAAGCTTTCTTT. Its translation: CASNRGLDSTEAFF.

The CDR3 DNA is TGTGCCAGCAGTCCTCGCAGGACTAACTATGGCTACACCTTC. Its protein product is CASSPRRTNYGYTF. The gene calls are TRBV5-6 and TRBJ1-2, with D unclear. This CDR3 region has 14 residues. Trimming stripped 5 bases from V and 0 bases from J, with 11 bases between. In germline, CDR1 is SGHDT, CDR2 YYEEEE.

The chain recombines TRBV6-5 with TRBJ2-1, with TRBD2 matching over 10 bases. V shed 6 bases and J 8 bases; nucleotides not matched to a gene: 7. The V gene's germline CDR1 is MNHEY and CDR2 SVGAGI. The CDR3 has 14 residues. CDR3 nucleotide sequence: TGTGCCAGCAGCGGGGCTAGCGGGGGTCATGAGCAGTTCTTC. Translating gives CASSGASGGHEQFF.

This clone was detected a few times. The genes are TRBV5-6 and TRBJ1-2, with 8 positions matching TRBD1. The ends lost 4 bases at V and 4 bases at J; junction bases unmatched: 6. The V gene's germline CDR1 is SGHDT and CDR2 YYEEEE. CDR3 length: 14 residues. This CDR3 reads CASSVGQGLYGYTF. In nucleotides, the CDR3 is TGTGCCAGCAGCGTCGGACAGGGTCTCTATGGCTACACCTTC.

This clone is categorized as medium-sized (0.01 to 0.1%). This sequence joins TRBV7-2 and TRBJ2-3; 9 positions match TRBD1. CDR1 and CDR2 (germline): SGHTA, FQGNSA. The CDR3 totals 16 residues. V was clipped by 5 bases and J by 0 bases; unmatched bases: 6. The CDR3 DNA sequence: TGTGCCAGCAGCCCACGACAGGGGGGTAGCACAGATACGCAGTATTTT. Translating it yields CASSPRQGGSTDTQYF. Filled out from reference TRBV7-2 and TRBJ2-3, the complete variable domain reads GAGVSQSPSNKVTEKGKDVELRCDPISGHTALYWYRQSLGQGLEFLIYFQGNSAPDKSGLPSDRFSAERTGGSVSTLTIQRTQQEDSAVYLCASSPRQGGSTDTQYFGPGTRLTVL.

DNA for the CDR3: TGTGCCAGCAGCTTTCCAGGGGGCGTAGATACGCAGTATTTT. It is translated as CASSFPGGVDTQYF. The J gene is TRBJ2-3, the V gene TRBV13; 8 nucleotides agree with TRBD1. Germline V gene sequence: CDR1 PRHDT, CDR2 FYEKMQ (reference sequence). The CDR3 loop spans 14 amino acids. The V segment lost 3 bases and the J segment 5 bases; nucleotides outside the gene matches: 4.

V and J are TRBV30 and TRBJ1-6; 7 nucleotides line up with TRBD1. The CDR3 runs to 14 residues. CDR1 is GTSNPN, CDR2 SVGIG, per germline (reference sequence). Trimming took 3 bases from V and 7 from J; bases not matched to a gene: 6. In DNA form, the CDR3 reads TGTGCCTGGAGAGGGACAGCGGGCAATTCACCCCTCCACTTT. Translated, it gives CAWRGTAGNSPLHF.